This TCR beta chain was profiled in a study of cytomegalovirus exposure and HLA in healthy donors. Study outcomes and limitations: Later work found most CMV-associated TCR beta chains apparently HLA-restricted. The records held CMV serostatus as the only immune exposure information. The majority of TCR sequences were rare, yet some public TCRs appeared in many donors.

It was with 60 Vbeta and 13 Jbeta primers that the PCR ran. The table came from immunoSEQ multiplex PCR; TCRdb's copy has only in-frame clones and leaves some out. Of more than 150,000 clones in the sample, roughly three quarters were seen once. As to this clone: What it recognizes is unknown.

Sample: PBMCs. The TCR sequence derives from a woman in her twenties or thirties in good health and CMV-seropositive.

CDR3 loop: CASSQASLSGGHEQYF. CDR3 nucleotide sequence: TGTGCCAGCAGCCAAGCTTCACTTAGCGGGGGGCATGAGCAGTACTTC. V is TRBV4-2 and J is TRBJ2-7, with 10 nucleotides matching TRBD2. Trimming took 1 base from V and 7 from J; bases not matched to a gene: 10. Germline assignment: CDR1 LGHNA and CDR2 YNFKEQ. This CDR3 is built from 16 residues.